The 10 T cell receptor beta chains reported below all come from one sample, sequenced in a study of CD8 T cells in Susac syndrome. When the RNA was reverse transcribed, random hexamers were used with an input of roughly 0.5 to 1 ug. TCRdb re-called the immunoSEQ multiplex PCR reads through MiXCR, storing one row per CDR3 protein. The sample contains some 70,000 distinct CDR3 sequences, approximately 93% of which appear only once. Source material: CD8+ T cells from PBMCs. The receptors originated from a human donor with multiple sclerosis.

The chain employs TRBV3-1 and TRBJ2-7; D is possibly TRBD2 (5 bases). The germline V gene encodes CDR1 LGHDT and CDR2 YNNKEL (reference sequence). The CDR3 is 13 residues long. Trimming shortened V by 0 bases and J by 3 bases, and 6 bases separated the two germline ends. The CDR3 here is CASSQDRDYEQYF. The DNA for the CDR3 is TGTGCCAGCAGCCAAGATCGGGACTACGAGCAGTACTTC.

The chain joins TRBV28 to TRBJ2-3; no reliable D call. Germline CDR1 and CDR2: MDHEN and SYDVKM. The CDR3 is 12 residues long. V lost 0 bases and J 6 bases, leaving 4 bases between the germline ends. The CDR3 region is CASSLWKDTQYF. CDR3 sequence (DNA): TGTGCCAGCAGTTTATGGAAGGATACGCAGTATTTT.

The chain employs TRBV28 and TRBJ2-7; TRBD2 matches 11 bases. The CDR3 is made up of 15 amino acids. The ends lost 6 bases at V and 3 bases at J; junction bases unmatched: 7. The germline V gene encodes CDR1 MDHEN and CDR2 SYDVKM. The CDR3 DNA sequence: TGTGCCAGCAGCCCTACTAGCGGGGGCCTCTACGAGCAGTACTTC. Translation gives CASSPTSGGLYEQYF. The full variable domain, in which reference TRBV28 and TRBJ2-7 provide the parts outside the CDR3, is DVKVTQSSRYLVKRTGEKVFLECVQDMDHENMFWYRQDPGLGLRLIYFSYDVKMKEKGDIPEGYSVSREKKERFSLILESASTNQTSMYLCASSPTSGGLYEQYFGPGTRLTVT.

The rearrangement joins TRBV20-1 to TRBJ2-7; 8 bases line up with TRBD2. CDR1 is DFQATT and CDR2 is SNEGSKA in the germline V gene (reference sequence). V was clipped by 4 bases and J by 0 bases; unmatched bases: 5. The CDR3 has 14 amino acids. The CDR3 DNA sequence: TGCAGTGCTACCGTTAGCGGGGACTCCTACGAGCAGTACTTC. It is translated as CSATVSGDSYEQYF.

The rearrangement joins TRBV2 to TRBJ2-1, with 8 bases identical to TRBD2. From germline, CDR1 is SNHLY and CDR2 FYNNEI. This CDR3 region has 14 residues. The V segment lost 5 bases and the J segment 7 bases; nucleotides outside the gene matches: 7. CDR3 DNA sequence: TGTGCCAGCAGTTCGCGGGAGGAGGTGAATGAGCAGTTCTTC. It is translated as CASSSREEVNEQFF.

The chain couples TRBV7-6 to TRBJ2-7, with D perhaps given as TRBD1 or TRBD2 (5 bases each). CDR1 SGHVS and CDR2 FNYEAQ come from the germline V gene. The CDR3 length is 13 residues. Between the trimmed V and J ends, which lost 5 bases and 5 bases, there was a span of 13 bases. This CDR3 is CASSALGTDEQYF. The CDR3 bases are TGTGCCAGCAGCGCCTTGGGGACCGACGAGCAGTACTTC. Drawing the rest from reference TRBV7-6 and TRBJ2-7, the complete variable domain is GAGVSQSPRYKVTKRGQDVALRCDPISGHVSLYWYRQALGQGPEFLTYFNYEAQQDKSGLPNDRFSAERPEGSISTLTIQRTEQRDSAMYRCASSALGTDEQYFGPGTRLTVT.

The chain links TRBV29-1 to TRBJ2-7, with TRBD1 matching 9 bases. This CDR3 region has 12 residues. CDR1 is SQVTM and CDR2 is ANQGSEA in the germline V gene. V shed 8 bases, J shed 5 bases, and the junction held 7 bases outside the gene matches. Written as DNA, the CDR3 is TGCAGCATTTACAGGGGGCGGAACGAGCAGTACTTC. This codes for CSIYRGRNEQYF.

The chain is built from TRBV7-9 and TRBJ2-4; D is undetermined. V gave up 6 bases and J gave up 7 bases, with 16 bases separating them. This CDR3 region has 14 residues. Looked up from germline, CDR1 is SEHNR and CDR2 is FQNEAQ (reference sequence). This chain's CDR3 is CASSSTRMLNIQYF. The CDR3 region has the DNA TGTGCCAGCAGTTCGACCCGGATGCTCAACATTCAGTACTTC.

This clonotype was seen only once. This rearrangement joins TRBV7-9 to TRBJ2-7; 7 bases are a match to TRBD2. The V segment lost 5 bases and the J segment 2 bases; nucleotides outside the gene matches: 9. CDR1 is SEHNR and CDR2 is FQNEAQ in the germline V gene (reference sequence). The CDR3 contains 15 residues. CDR3 sequence (DNA): TGTGCCAGCAGCCCCGCGGAGGGGAGGGCCTACGAGCAGTACTTC. As protein: CASSPAEGRAYEQYF.

The chain has TRBV5-4 and TRBJ1-1; no firm D call. CDR1 is SGHNT and CDR2 is YYREEE in the germline V gene (reference sequence). The CDR3 has 13 amino acids. V was pared by 6 bases and J by 4 bases, with 13 bases between. CDR3 loop: CASTPTASTEAFF. The CDR3 nucleotides read TGTGCCAGCACCCCCACGGCATCCACTGAAGCTTTCTTT.